This T cell receptor (beta chain) came from a study of a mutant IDH1 vaccine in newly diagnosed glioma. Whole-study context: Commencement of vaccination occurred 4-6 weeks following radiotherapy alone, or concurrently with temozolomide cycles. Every participant had undergone radiotherapy, temozolomide, or both before, and most underwent both.

The V segment lost 2 bases and the J segment 4 bases; nucleotides outside the gene matches: 5. The CDR3 has 15 amino acids. Germline CDR1 and CDR2: KGHSH and LQKENI. Measured with immunoSEQ multiplex PCR; TCRdb has only the in-frame clones, and not every one. This table holds roughly 120,000 clones, around four fifths found once. Specified time point: week 11, during vaccination. A single vaccine dose contained 300 ug of mutant IDH1 20-mer peptide, and topical imiquimod was used with it. The donors' diagnosis was new WHO grade 3 or 4 astrocytoma that was IDH1-mutant and ATRX-lost. Concerning this clone: Its antigen remains unknown.

The source was PBMCs, collected from a glioma patient whose treatment included an IDH1 peptide vaccine. The chain is built from TRBV18 and TRBJ2-1; 7 bases agree with TRBD2. The TCR originated in a middle-aged man with glioma. The CDR3 loop is CASSPIQRGYNEQFF. The CDR3 DNA reads as TGTGCCAGCTCACCAATCCAGCGGGGTTACAATGAGCAGTTCTTC.